This record concerns one TCR beta chain sequence. The source of the sample is a study of T cell changes during pregnancy in multiple sclerosis. The V gene's germline CDR1 is SGHRS and CDR2 YFSETQ. The V segment lost 1 base and the J segment 3 bases; nucleotides outside the gene matches: 5. CDR3 size: 15 residues. Data came from immunoSEQ multiplex PCR; TCRdb stores just in-frame clones and leaves some out. The sample holds tens of thousands of clones, around 93% seen once. The V and J genes are TRBV5-1 and TRBJ2-5; 8 bases match TRBD2. Sequencing was performed on peripheral blood, taken in the third trimester of pregnancy. The TCR sequence derives from a female donor in good health, enrolled as a control in a pregnancy study. This CDR3 reads CASSLSLAGKETQYF. The CDR3 DNA reads as TGCGCCAGCAGCTTGTCTCTAGCGGGTAAAGAGACCCAGTACTTC.